These T cell receptor beta chains were read from a single sample in a study of blood T cell repertoires in COVID-19. Generated by immunoSEQ multiplex PCR, the TCRdb table keeps only in-frame clones and is missing some. The data hold 95,000 to 150,000 clones, with roughly 85% observed a single time. Sequenced sample: peripheral blood. The receptors stem from a human donor in a cohort sampled during active COVID-19. The CDR3 runs from the conserved cysteine through the conserved F or W. D genes are given only for firm matches. Clone size appears in some rows only: once, few, many, or a class for an expanded clone.

v_gene,abundance,j_gene,d_gene,CDR3aa,CDR3nt
TRBV2,.,TRBJ1-5,TRBD1,CASSPGQGANQPQHF,TGTGCCAGCAGTCCGGGACAGGGGGCCAATCAGCCCCAGCATTTT
TRBV7-6,.,TRBJ2-1,TRBD2,CASSLATSGSEQFF,TGTGCCAGCAGCTTGGCTACTAGCGGGAGTGAGCAGTTCTTC
TRBV27,.,TRBJ2-7,TRBD2,CASSTRLQGLAGVNEQYF,TGTGCCAGCAGTACCCGTTTACAGGGACTAGCGGGAGTCAACGAGCAGTACTTC
TRBV28,.,TRBJ2-2,.,CASSLVAGELFF,TGTGCCAGCAGTTTAGTCGCCGGGGAGCTGTTTTTT
TRBV2,once,TRBJ2-7,.,CASMTGGQSYEQYF,TGTGCCAGCATGACGGGGGGCCAATCCTACGAGCAGTACTTC
TRBV28,.,TRBJ2-5,TRBD2,CASSLPPGPGGETQYF,TGTGCCAGCAGTCTACCCCCCGGTCCGGGGGGAGAGACCCAGTACTTC
TRBV2,.,TRBJ2-3,TRBD2,CASRGEADTQYF,TGTGCCAGCCGGGGGGAGGCAGATACGCAGTATTTT
TRBV30,.,TRBJ2-7,TRBD2,CAWSGGLATREQYF,TGTGCCTGGAGTGGGGGACTAGCGACACGAGAGCAGTACTTC
TRBV4-1,.,TRBJ1-5,.,CASSQREGEQPQHF,TGCGCCAGCAGCCAACGAGAGGGAGAACAGCCCCAGCATTTT
TRBV18,.,TRBJ2-2,TRBD2,CASSSGLAGRGELFF,TGTGCCAGCTCATCTGGACTAGCGGGGCGCGGGGAGCTGTTTTTT
TRBV7-9,.,TRBJ1-2,.,CASSLARGGSSNYGYTF,TGTGCCAGCAGCTTAGCAAGGGGGGGATCCTCTAACTATGGCTACACCTTC
TRBV5-4,.,TRBJ1-2,TRBD1,CASSPDRGLGYTF,TGTGCCAGCAGCCCAGACAGGGGGCTTGGCTACACCTTC
TRBV7-9,.,TRBJ2-3,.,CASSLSAITDTQYF,TGTGCCAGCAGCTTGAGCGCAATCACAGATACGCAGTATTTT
TRBV28,.,TRBJ1-5,TRBD1,CASSSQRPGQLKPQHF,TGTGCCAGCAGTTCTCAGCGCCCGGGACAGTTGAAGCCCCAGCATTTT
TRBV7-9,.,TRBJ1-3,.,CASSFVSGSGNTIYF,TGTGCCAGCAGCTTCGTCTCCGGCTCTGGAAACACCATATATTTT
TRBV7-9,.,TRBJ1-4,.,CASSLRRGNEKLFF,TGTGCCAGCAGCTTGAGACGGGGAAATGAAAAACTGTTTTTT
TRBV11-2,few,TRBJ2-2,.,CASSLRGGNTGELFF,TGTGCCAGCAGCTTAAGAGGGGGGAACACCGGGGAGCTGTTTTTT
TRBV6-6,.,TRBJ1-2,.,CASSQDRLYGYTF,TGTGCCAGCAGCCAGGACAGACTGTATGGCTACACCTTC
TRBV24-1,.,TRBJ2-2,TRBD1,CATSDRDRLNTGELFF,TGTGCCACCAGTGACCGGGACAGATTAAACACCGGGGAGCTGTTTTTT
TRBV6-5,.,TRBJ2-1,.,CASTGYNEQFF,TGTGCCAGCACAGGTTACAATGAGCAGTTCTTC
TRBV6-2/TRBV6-3,many,TRBJ2-7,.,CASSFSRRPNLPDYEQYF,TGTGCCAGCAGTTTTTCTAGACGACCCAACCTTCCCGACTACGAGCAGTACTTC
TRBV7-2,.,TRBJ2-7,.,CASSLALGESYEQYF,TGTGCCAGCAGCTTAGCGCTCGGGGAGTCCTACGAGCAGTACTTC
TRBV28,.,TRBJ1-3,.,CASTPSDGAISGNTIYF,TGTGCCAGCACTCCTTCCGATGGGGCCATCTCTGGAAACACCATATATTTT
TRBV12-5,.,TRBJ1-2,.,CASGLVRISGPTDYGYTF,TGTGCTAGTGGTTTGGTAAGGATTTCAGGGCCGACTGACTATGGCTACACCTTC
TRBV24-1,once,TRBJ2-1,TRBD1,CATQKTTGTVVREQFF,TGTGCCACCCAAAAAACTACCGGGACAGTCGTCCGCGAGCAGTTCTTC
TRBV18,.,TRBJ1-2,.,CASSPGADYGYTF,TGTGCCAGCTCACCGGGGGCGGACTATGGCTACACCTTC
TRBV19,.,TRBJ1-2,.,CASSIREGSGYTF,TGTGCCAGTAGTATCAGGGAAGGATCTGGCTACACCTTC
TRBV7-9,.,TRBJ2-5,TRBD1,CASSPGQNDQETQYF,TGTGCCAGCAGCCCGGGACAGAACGACCAAGAGACCCAGTACTTC
TRBV10-2,few,TRBJ2-3,.,CASSDGFSSTDTQYF,TGCGCCAGCAGTGACGGGTTTAGTAGCACAGATACGCAGTATTTT
TRBV7-3,.,TRBJ2-2,TRBD1,CASSLLGGQGGTGELFF,TGTGCCAGCAGCTTATTAGGGGGACAGGGAGGCACCGGGGAGCTGTTTTTT
TRBV21-1,.,TRBJ2-1,.,CASSTVYGQLGKNEQFF,TGTGCCAGCAGCACAGTCTACGGACAGTTGGGAAAAAATGAGCAGTTCTTC
TRBV6-5,.,TRBJ1-5,.,CASSSKVGGGSQPQHF,TGTGCCAGCAGTTCAAAGGTGGGGGGGGGAAGTCAGCCCCAGCATTTT
TRBV7-2,.,TRBJ1-1,.,CASSFGQMNTEAFF,TGTGCCAGCAGCTTTGGACAGATGAACACTGAAGCTTTCTTT
TRBV14,.,TRBJ2-5,TRBD2,CASSSGTSGSFGETQYF,TGTGCCAGCAGCTCCGGGACTAGCGGGAGTTTTGGGGAGACCCAGTACTTC
TRBV7-2,.,TRBJ2-1,.,CATHTGTSSYNEQFF,TGTGCCACCCACACCGGGACAAGTTCCTACAATGAGCAGTTCTTC
TRBV7-9,once,TRBJ1-1,TRBD1,CASSAFRTGDTEAFF,TGTGCCAGCAGCGCGTTCAGGACAGGAGACACTGAAGCTTTCTTT
TRBV11-3,few,TRBJ1-1,.,CASSGQGTEAFF,TGTGCCAGCAGCGGGCAGGGAACTGAAGCTTTCTTT
TRBV7-2,.,TRBJ1-2,TRBD1,CASKTRDSRGYTF,TGTGCCAGCAAAACTCGGGACAGTCGTGGCTACACCTTC
TRBV5-6,.,TRBJ1-2,TRBD1,CASSSLQGWYGYTF,TGTGCCAGCAGCTCGCTACAGGGGTGGTATGGCTACACCTTC
TRBV7-9,.,TRBJ2-6,.,CATVSSGANVLTF,TGTGCCACCGTGAGCTCTGGGGCCAACGTCCTGACTTTC
TRBV4-3,.,TRBJ2-7,TRBD2,CASSRGGSYEQYF,TGCGCCAGCAGCCGGGGGGGATCTTACGAGCAGTACTTC
TRBV25-1,.,TRBJ2-2,.,CASSDRGTTGELFF,TGTGCCAGCAGTGATCGGGGAACCACCGGGGAGCTGTTTTTT
TRBV7-2,.,TRBJ2-3,TRBD2,CASSLVGSGRGEDTQYF,TGTGCCAGCAGCTTAGTCGGTAGCGGGAGGGGTGAAGATACGCAGTATTTT
TRBV5-8,few,TRBJ2-2,.,CASSQLEEGLFF,TGTGCCAGCAGCCAACTGGAGGAGGGGCTGTTTTTT
TRBV7-2,.,TRBJ2-1,.,CASSSRYPINTYNEQFF,TGTGCCAGCAGCTCCCGCTACCCTATTAATACCTACAATGAGCAGTTCTTC
TRBV27,.,TRBJ2-1,TRBD2,CASSLRAGGVNEQFF,TGTGCCAGCAGTTTACGAGCGGGGGGTGTGAATGAGCAGTTCTTC
TRBV9,.,TRBJ2-6,.,CASSVPGAGANVLTF,TGTGCCAGCAGCGTTCCGGGGGCTGGGGCCAACGTCCTGACTTTC
TRBV6-6,.,TRBJ1-4,.,CASSYRGLDEKLFF,TGTGCCAGCAGTTACAGGGGGTTAGATGAAAAACTGTTTTTT
TRBV15,.,TRBJ2-2,TRBD2,CATTPGLAYSGELFF,TGTGCCACCACCCCGGGACTAGCATATTCCGGGGAGCTGTTTTTT
TRBV11-2,.,TRBJ1-2,TRBD1,CASSSPRLGQGRF,TGTGCCAGCAGCTCCCCGAGATTGGGACAGGGCCGCTTC
TRBV7-2,.,TRBJ2-3,.,CASSFLTGTDTQYF,TGTGCCAGCAGCTTCCTGACTGGCACAGATACGCAGTATTTT